This TCR beta chain was recorded in a study of cytomegalovirus exposure and HLA in healthy donors. Amplification used 60 Vbeta primers and 13 Jbeta primers. Clones were sequenced by immunoSEQ multiplex PCR, and TCRdb holds only the in-frame ones, with some missing. Among 75,000 to 95,000 clones listed, 84% were seen once. Regarding this clone: As yet, its antigen is unknown.

Whole-study findings and limits: Highly shared variants forming one cluster were likely a sequencing artifact. CMV serostatus was the sole immune exposure data available.

This CDR3 contains 12 residues. Germline V gene data show CDR1 as LNHDA and CDR2 as SQIVND (reference sequence). The V segment lost 7 bases and the J segment 11 bases; nucleotides outside the gene matches: 9. This receptor was taken from a woman aged 18-29 years in good health and CMV-seropositive. The sample was PBMCs. The J gene is TRBJ1-1, the V gene TRBV19, with TRBD1 matching 8 bases. CDR3 sequence: CASNYGQGGAFF. In nucleotides, the CDR3 is TGTGCCAGTAATTACGGACAGGGTGGCGCTTTCTTT.